This T cell receptor beta chain stems from a study of blood T cell repertoires in COVID-19. In the study overall: T cells, B-cell-depleted T cells, or PBMCs supplied cDNA or gDNA.

Per the authors' pipeline: Researchers report that nucleated cell counts were estimated from reference gene primer amplification. Assay: immunoSEQ multiplex PCR; the TCRdb copy retains only in-frame clones and omits some. V and J calls and clone size are given by that table; D and trimming were obtained from the DNA. This table holds around 100,000 clones, more than 85% found once. Germline V gene sequence: CDR1 SGDLS, CDR2 YYNGEE. The CDR3 totals 16 residues. The J segment lost 7 bases and the V segment lost 0 bases, leaving 7 bases of the junction unmatched. The sequenced material came from peripheral blood. The chain combines TRBV9 with TRBJ2-1; 10 nucleotides agree with TRBD2. The sequence was obtained from a man aged 50-60 years with active COVID-19. The CDR3 DNA reads as TGTGCCAGCAGCGTAGTGGCTAGCGGGAGCACGAATGAGCAGTTCTTC. Residues: CASSVVASGSTNEQFF.